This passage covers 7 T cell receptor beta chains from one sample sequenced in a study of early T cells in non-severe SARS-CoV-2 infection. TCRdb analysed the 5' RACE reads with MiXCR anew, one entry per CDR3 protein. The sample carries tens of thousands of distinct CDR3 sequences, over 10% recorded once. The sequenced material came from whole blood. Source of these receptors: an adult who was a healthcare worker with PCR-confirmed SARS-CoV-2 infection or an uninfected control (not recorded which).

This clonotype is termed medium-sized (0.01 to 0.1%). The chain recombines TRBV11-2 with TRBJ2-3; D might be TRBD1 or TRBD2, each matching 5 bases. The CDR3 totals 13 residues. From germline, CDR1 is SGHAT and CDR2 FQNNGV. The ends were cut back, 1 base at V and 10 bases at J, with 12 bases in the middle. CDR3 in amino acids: CASSLAEGFAQYF. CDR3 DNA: TGTGCCAGCAGCTTAGCCGAGGGGTTCGCGCAGTATTTT.

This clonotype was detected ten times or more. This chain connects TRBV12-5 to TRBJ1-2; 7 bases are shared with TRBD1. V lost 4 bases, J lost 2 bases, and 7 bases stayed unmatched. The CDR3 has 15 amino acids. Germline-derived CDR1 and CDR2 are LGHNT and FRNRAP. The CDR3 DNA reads TGTGCTAGTGGTTCCAGCCTGACAGGGAACTATGGCTACACCTTC. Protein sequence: CASGSSLTGNYGYTF. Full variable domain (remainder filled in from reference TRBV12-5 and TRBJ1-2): DARVTQTPRHKVTEMGQEVTMRCQPILGHNTVFWYRQTMMQGLELLAYFRNRAPLDDSGMPKDRFSAEMPDATLATLKIQPSEPRDSAVYFCASGSSLTGNYGYTFGSGTRLTVV.

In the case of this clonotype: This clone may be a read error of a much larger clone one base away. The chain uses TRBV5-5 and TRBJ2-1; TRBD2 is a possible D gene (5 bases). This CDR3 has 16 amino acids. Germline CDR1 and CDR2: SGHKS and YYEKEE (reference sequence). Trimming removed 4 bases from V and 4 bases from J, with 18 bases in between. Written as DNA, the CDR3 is TGTGCCAGCAGCACTGCACAGTGTACGGGGTACAATGAGCAGTTCTTC. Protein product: CASSTAQCTGYNEQFF.

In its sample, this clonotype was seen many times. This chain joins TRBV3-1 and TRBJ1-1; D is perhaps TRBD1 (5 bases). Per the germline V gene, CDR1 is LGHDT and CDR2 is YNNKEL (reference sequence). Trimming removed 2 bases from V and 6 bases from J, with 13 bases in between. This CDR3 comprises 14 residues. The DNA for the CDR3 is TGTGCCAGCAGCCAAACCCCGGACATTTCTGAAGCTTTCTTT. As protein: CASSQTPDISEAFF.

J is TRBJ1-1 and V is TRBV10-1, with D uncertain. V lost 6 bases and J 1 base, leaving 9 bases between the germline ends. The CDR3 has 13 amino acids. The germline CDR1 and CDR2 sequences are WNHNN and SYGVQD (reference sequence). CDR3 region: CASSAQSNTEAFF. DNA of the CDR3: TGCGCCAGCAGCGCACAGTCGAACACTGAAGCTTTCTTT.

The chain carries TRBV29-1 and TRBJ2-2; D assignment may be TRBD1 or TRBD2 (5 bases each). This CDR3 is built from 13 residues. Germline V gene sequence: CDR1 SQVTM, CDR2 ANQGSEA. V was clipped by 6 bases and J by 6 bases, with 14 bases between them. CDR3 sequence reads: CSVWGLRAGELFF. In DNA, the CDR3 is TGCAGCGTGTGGGGCCTGAGGGCCGGGGAGCTGTTTTTT.

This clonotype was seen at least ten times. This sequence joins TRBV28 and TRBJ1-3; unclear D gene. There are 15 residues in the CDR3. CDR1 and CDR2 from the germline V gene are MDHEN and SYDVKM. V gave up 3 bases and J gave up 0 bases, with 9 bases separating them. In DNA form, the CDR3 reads TGTGCCAGCAGTTTGGACGGTACCTCTGGAAACACCATATATTTT. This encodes CASSLDGTSGNTIYF.